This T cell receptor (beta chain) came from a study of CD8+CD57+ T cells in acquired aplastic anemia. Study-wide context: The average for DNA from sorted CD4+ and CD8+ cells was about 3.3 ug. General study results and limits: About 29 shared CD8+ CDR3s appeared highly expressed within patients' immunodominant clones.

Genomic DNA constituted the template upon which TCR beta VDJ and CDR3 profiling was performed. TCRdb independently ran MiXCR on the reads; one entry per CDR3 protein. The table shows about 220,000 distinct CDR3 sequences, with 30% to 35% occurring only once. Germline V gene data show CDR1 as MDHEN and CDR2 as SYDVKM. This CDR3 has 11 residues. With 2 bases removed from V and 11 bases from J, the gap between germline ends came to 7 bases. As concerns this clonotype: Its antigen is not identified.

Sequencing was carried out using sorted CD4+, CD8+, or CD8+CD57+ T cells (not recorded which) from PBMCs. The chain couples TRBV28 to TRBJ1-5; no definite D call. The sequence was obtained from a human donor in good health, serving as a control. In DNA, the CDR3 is TGTGCCAGCAGTTTACGGCAAGCCCAGCATTTT. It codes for CASSLRQAQHF.